The rows below give T cell receptor beta chains drawn from one sample of a study of a mutant IDH1 vaccine in newly diagnosed glioma. Method: immunoSEQ multiplex PCR; TCRdb's copy keeps in-frame clones and lacks some. The sample consists of approximately 50,000 clones, 76% of them appearing once. Which antigens these TCRs recognize remains unknown. The material sequenced was PBMCs, taken from a glioma patient whose treatment included an IDH1 peptide vaccine. These receptors all come from a woman aged 40 to 50 with glioma. Some clones in this sample may be carry-over from other donors' samples. Each CDR3 is given with its conserved first and last residue. D genes are given only for firm matches. Expanded clones are given a class, and other clones once, few, many or no size at all.

NA | TRBJ1-1 | TRBV6-5 | NA | CASSYSTVDTEAFF | TGTGCCAGCAGTTACTCTACTGTGGACACTGAAGCTTTCTTT
NA | TRBJ1-2 | TRBV5-1 | TRBD1 | CASSEKPGTGGADGYTF | TGCGCCAGCAGCGAAAAACCCGGGACAGGGGGCGCAGATGGCTACACCTTC
NA | TRBJ2-1 | TRBV11-3 | NA | CASSTSNEQFF | TGTGCCAGCAGCACCTCCAATGAGCAGTTCTTC
NA | TRBJ1-6 | TRBV5-4 | NA | CASSLDPTGSRSPLHF | TGTGCCAGCAGCTTGGACCCCACAGGTTCCCGTTCCCCCCTCCACTTT
NA | TRBJ1-5 | TRBV7-2 | NA | CASSLRGNGVSQPQHF | TGTGCCAGCAGCTTAAGGGGAAATGGGGTCAGTCAGCCCCAGCATTTT
NA | TRBJ1-1 | TRBV2 | NA | CASSGSLEAFF | TGTGCCAGCAGCGGGTCACTTGAAGCTTTCTTT
NA | TRBJ2-1 | TRBV7-2 | NA | CASSFDPPYNEQFF | TGTGCCAGCAGCTTCGACCCTCCTTACAATGAGCAGTTCTTC
NA | TRBJ2-7 | TRBV5-1 | TRBD2 | CASSSPGLTYEQYF | TGCGCCAGCAGCTCGCCGGGACTAACCTACGAGCAGTACTTC
few | TRBJ1-4 | TRBV2 | NA | CASQRERSNEKLFF | TGTGCCAGCCAAAGGGAGAGGTCTAATGAAAAACTGTTTTTT
NA | TRBJ1-2 | TRBV30 | NA | CAWTGPGYTF | TGTGCCTGGACAGGGCCTGGCTACACCTTC
NA | TRBJ2-6 | TRBV23-1 | NA | CASSQSGREISGANVLTF | TGCGCCAGCAGTCAATCGGGCAGGGAAATATCTGGGGCCAACGTCCTGACTTTC
NA | TRBJ1-5 | TRBV18 | TRBD1 | CASSNSRGQSQPQHF | TGTGCCAGCTCAAACTCCAGGGGGCAGAGTCAGCCCCAGCATTTT
NA | TRBJ1-2 | TRBV7-9 | NA | CASRSDLTGYTF | TGTGCCAGCAGATCGGACTTGACGGGCTACACCTTC